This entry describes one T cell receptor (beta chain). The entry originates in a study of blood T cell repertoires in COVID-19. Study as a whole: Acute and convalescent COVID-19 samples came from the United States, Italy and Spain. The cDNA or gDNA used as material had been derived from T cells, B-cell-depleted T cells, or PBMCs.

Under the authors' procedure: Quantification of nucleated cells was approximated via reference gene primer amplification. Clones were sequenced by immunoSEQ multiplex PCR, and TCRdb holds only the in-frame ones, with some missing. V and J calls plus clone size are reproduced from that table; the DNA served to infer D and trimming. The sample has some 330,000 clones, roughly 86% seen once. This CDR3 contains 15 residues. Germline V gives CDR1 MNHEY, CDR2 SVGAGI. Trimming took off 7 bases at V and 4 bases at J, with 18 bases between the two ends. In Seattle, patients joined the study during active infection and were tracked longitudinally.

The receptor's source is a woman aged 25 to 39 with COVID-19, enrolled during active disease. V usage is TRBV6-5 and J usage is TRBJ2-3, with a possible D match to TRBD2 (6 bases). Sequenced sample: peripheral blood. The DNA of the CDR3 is TGTGCCAGCACCGAAATGGGGAGGATCCCAGATACGCAGTATTTT. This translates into CASTEMGRIPDTQYF.